This T cell receptor beta chain derives from a study of early T cells in non-severe SARS-CoV-2 infection. Germline assignment: CDR1 SGHTA and CDR2 FQGNSA. V lost 5 bases, J lost 1 base, and 14 bases lay in between. The CDR3 consists of 15 residues. A single record per CDR3 protein comes from TCRdb applying MiXCR to the 5' RACE reads. The data hold fewer than 100,000 distinct CDR3 sequences, with around 6% observed a single time. The study's findings and limits: Private and CD4 specificities were missed by VDJdb matching, skewed to anti-spike CD8.

This clonotype was seen a handful of times. Its antigen remains unidentified. This clonotype originated in an adult who was a healthcare worker with PCR-confirmed SARS-CoV-2 infection or an uninfected control (not recorded which). Specimen: whole blood. The rearrangement joins TRBV7-2 to TRBJ1-2; D remains unclear. CDR3 loop: CASSLKGRVNYGYTF. As DNA, the CDR3 is TGTGCCAGCAGCCTTAAGGGCCGGGTTAACTATGGCTACACCTTC.